Listed here are 26 T cell receptor beta chains from one sample, sequenced in a study of siplizumab effects on memory and regulatory T cells. Profiled with immunoSEQ multiplex PCR; TCRdb holds only in-frame clones, not every one. The sample lists around 100,000 clones, 93% seen once, with approximately 0.62% in the top ten. Specimen: Tregs sorted from blood. All receptors come from a human donor in good health.

This rearrangement joins TRBV4-1 to TRBJ2-3; 8 bases map to TRBD2. The CDR3 runs 15 residues. From germline, CDR1 is MGHRA and CDR2 YSYEKL. V was clipped by 4 bases and J by 7 bases; unmatched bases: 10. CDR3 sequence (DNA): TGCGCCAGCAGCCCGCAGGCGCGGGGGGCTTATACGCAGTATTTT. Translation gives CASSPQARGAYTQYF.

The chain employs TRBV9 and TRBJ2-3, with a weak D call TRBD2 (5 bases). CDR1 and CDR2 (germline): SGDLS, YYNGEE. The CDR3 extends over 15 amino acids. V was clipped by 2 bases and J by 6 bases, with 16 bases between them. The CDR3 loop reads CASSVNPRVSDTQYF. The CDR3 DNA sequence: TGTGCCAGCAGCGTCAATCCGAGGGTCTCGGATACGCAGTATTTT.

The chain carries TRBV27 and TRBJ2-7, with D perhaps given as TRBD1 or TRBD2 (5 bases each). Germline V CDR1 and CDR2: MNHEY, SMNVEV (reference sequence). The CDR3 is 14 residues long. Trimming cost V 6 bases and J 2 bases, with 14 bases left between them. The DNA for the CDR3 is TGTGCCAGCAGCCTAAGGGACGCTACCTACGAGCAGTACTTC. Its translation is CASSLRDATYEQYF.

V is TRBV11-2 and J is TRBJ2-3, with D unclear. V was clipped by 1 base and J by 1 base, with 9 bases between them. Germline V CDR1 and CDR2: SGHAT, FQNNGV. The CDR3 totals 15 residues. This CDR3 reads CASSLAGVGTDTQYF. The CDR3 DNA reads TGTGCCAGCAGCTTAGCTGGGGTAGGCACAGATACGCAGTATTTT.

The CDR3 nucleotides are TGCGCCAGCAGCTCCCAGGGGAGAGGCTCACCCCTCCACTTT. Its translation is CASSSQGRGSPLHF. The chain uses TRBV5-1 and TRBJ1-6; the D gene is possibly TRBD1 (6 bases). Germline loops: CDR1 SGHRS, CDR2 YFSETQ. V lost 3 bases and J 10 bases, leaving 14 bases between the germline ends. This CDR3 is 14 amino acids long.

A single count supports this clone. The chain couples TRBV10-1 to TRBJ1-1; D remains ambiguous. The ends were cut back, 6 bases at V and 1 base at J, with 18 bases in the middle. The CDR3 runs 16 residues. Germline V gives CDR1 WNHNN, CDR2 SYGVQD (reference sequence). The CDR3 DNA reads TGCGCCAGCAGCGGAACCCGAGGCCAGCGGAACACTGAAGCTTTCTTT. This translates into CASSGTRGQRNTEAFF.

The chain recombines TRBV20-1 with TRBJ2-5; no definite D call. The CDR3 totals 10 residues. V gave up 4 bases and J gave up 3 bases, with 3 bases separating them. The germline gives CDR1 DFQATT, CDR2 SNEGSKA (reference sequence). DNA for the CDR3: TGCAGTGCTACCGAAGAGACCCAGTACTTC. Translated: CSATEETQYF.

The V call is TRBV11-3, the J call TRBJ2-5, with a tentative D call TRBD1 (5 bases). There are 15 residues in the CDR3. The V gene lost 1 base and the J gene lost 5 bases, with 14 bases spanning the gap. Germline-derived CDR1 and CDR2 are SGHNT and YENEEA. The CDR3 DNA sequence: TGTGCCAGCAGCTTAGGGCTTAGATGGGGCGAGACCCAGTACTTC. Translated: CASSLGLRWGETQYF.

This clone has only one observation. The chain joins TRBV5-1 to TRBJ1-2; perhaps TRBD1 as D (5 bases). The CDR3 has 13 residues. Germline V lookup: CDR1 SGHRS, CDR2 YFSETQ. Trimming left V 0 bases short and J 8 bases short, with 11 bases between. CDR3 region: CASSLEGWGGYTF. The CDR3 nucleotides read TGCGCCAGCAGCTTGGAAGGTTGGGGGGGCTACACCTTC.

V and J are TRBV5-4 and TRBJ1-3; D not certain. The ends were cut back, 3 bases at V and 1 base at J, with 11 bases in the middle. This CDR3 spans 15 amino acids. Germline loops: CDR1 SGHNT, CDR2 YYREEE (reference sequence). In DNA, the CDR3 is TGTGCCAGCAGCTCCGGTAAGGGATCTGGAAACACCATATATTTT. This gives the protein CASSSGKGSGNTIYF.

This clone has a single count. This rearrangement joins TRBV5-4 to TRBJ2-3; the D gene could be TRBD1 or TRBD2 (5 bases each). V lost 4 bases and J 0 bases, leaving 15 bases between the germline ends. CDR3 size: 16 residues. Germline-derived CDR1 and CDR2 are SGHNT and YYREEE (reference sequence). The DNA of the CDR3 is TGTGCCAGCAGCCCCCCCCGGGGCGCTAGCACAGATACGCAGTATTTT. This sequence encodes CASSPPRGASTDTQYF.

The V gene is TRBV2, the J gene TRBJ2-4; TRBD2 might be the D (5 bases). The CDR3 covers 13 residues. Trimming shortened V by 6 bases and J by 9 bases, and 15 bases separated the two germline ends. Germline assignment: CDR1 SNHLY and CDR2 FYNNEI. This CDR3 reads CASRREWGAIQYF. The CDR3 DNA follows: TGTGCCAGCAGGCGCGAGTGGGGAGCCATTCAGTACTTC.

The rearrangement joins TRBV7-2 to TRBJ2-7; 10 bases map to TRBD2. The CDR3 loop spans 13 amino acids. Trimming cost V 5 bases and J 4 bases; bases outside gene matches: 2. CDR1 SGHTA and CDR2 FQGNSA come from the germline V gene. The CDR3 here is CASSQLAGYEQYF. CDR3 in DNA: TGTGCCAGCAGCCAACTAGCGGGGTACGAGCAGTACTTC.

This rearrangement joins TRBV20-1 to TRBJ1-1; unclear D gene. Germline CDR1 and CDR2: DFQATT and SNEGSKA (reference sequence). V was trimmed by 3 bases and J by 6 bases, leaving 8 bases between them. This CDR3 spans 11 amino acids. As DNA, the CDR3 is TGCAGTGCTAGGGGTGGGCCTGAAGCTTTCTTT. Its translation: CSARGGPEAFF.

V is TRBV14 and J is TRBJ2-1; perhaps TRBD2 as D (6 bases). Germline V gives CDR1 SGHDN, CDR2 FVKESK. The CDR3 sequence is 12 residues long. Trimming stripped 6 bases from V and 11 bases from J, with 14 bases between. The CDR3 loop is CASSRGGTQQFF. As DNA, the CDR3 is TGTGCCAGCAGTCGCGGAGGGACTCAGCAGTTCTTC.

The rearrangement uses TRBV6-1 and TRBJ1-2, with D maybe TRBD1 (5 bases). CDR1 MNHNS and CDR2 SASEGT come from the germline V gene. The CDR3 loop spans 14 amino acids. Trimming cost V 3 bases and J 7 bases, with 15 bases left between them. As DNA, the CDR3 is TGTGCCAGCAGTGAGTTGGTAGGGGCTGGTGGCTACACCTTC. Encoded protein: CASSELVGAGGYTF.

The gene calls are TRBV6-5 and TRBJ1-4, with D tentatively TRBD1 (6 bases). Deletions cut 6 bases from V and 4 bases from J, with 15 bases between. Germline lookup yields CDR1 MNHEY and CDR2 SVGAGI. The CDR3 runs 15 residues. CDR3 in DNA: TGTGCCAGCAGAAAACAGGGTGCGGGTAATGAAAAACTGTTTTTT. It codes for CASRKQGAGNEKLFF.

This sequence joins TRBV7-2 and TRBJ1-1, with TRBD1 as a possible D gene (5 bases). The CDR3 length is 16 residues. V was cut by 5 bases and J by 4 bases, with 20 bases left in between. Germline V gene data show CDR1 as SGHTA and CDR2 as FQGNSA. The CDR3 protein is CASSRNRQAGGTEAFF. As DNA, the CDR3 is TGTGCCAGCAGCCGGAACAGGCAGGCTGGGGGCACTGAAGCTTTCTTT.

CDR3 loop: CASSPGGYGYTF. CDR3 DNA sequence: TGTGCCAGCAGTCCAGGGGGATATGGCTACACCTTC. The rearrangement links TRBV7-9 to TRBJ1-2; 7 bases match TRBD1. Germline assignment: CDR1 SEHNR and CDR2 FQNEAQ (reference sequence). The junction had 3 bases not matched to a gene; V was cut back by 6 bases and J by 5 bases. This CDR3 is built from 12 residues.

The chain carries TRBV19 and TRBJ1-6, with 9 bases fitting TRBD1. The CDR3 covers 15 residues. CDR1 LNHDA and CDR2 SQIVND come from the germline V gene (reference sequence). With V trimmed by 3 bases and J by 10 bases, 7 bases remained unmatched. The DNA of the CDR3 is TGTGCCAGTAGTATTGGGACAGGGCCCAACTCACCCCTCCACTTT. This gives the protein CASSIGTGPNSPLHF.

The rearrangement joins TRBV7-9 to TRBJ1-1, with 7 nucleotides matching TRBD1. The CDR3 sequence is 15 residues long. V dropped 5 bases and J dropped 8; count of bases not matched to a gene: 14. Germline loops: CDR1 SEHNR, CDR2 FQNEAQ (reference sequence). This chain's CDR3 is CASSPDTPLTGEAFF. In nucleotides, the CDR3 is TGTGCCAGCAGCCCCGACACACCCTTGACAGGGGAAGCTTTCTTT.

V gene TRBV7-9 combines with J gene TRBJ2-3, with D maybe TRBD1 (6 bases). CDR1 is SEHNR, CDR2 FQNEAQ, per germline (reference sequence). V shed 3 bases and J shed 8 bases, with 9 bases lying between them. This CDR3 is built from 12 residues. In DNA, the CDR3 is TGTGCCAGCAGCTTCCGAGGGGGTACGCAGTATTTT. The encoded protein is CASSFRGGTQYF.

The chain carries TRBV2 and TRBJ1-2, with D unclear. Trimming took 2 bases from V and 0 from J, leaving 13 bases between them. The V gene's germline CDR1 is SNHLY and CDR2 FYNNEI. CDR3 length equals 16 residues. As DNA, the CDR3 is TGTGCCAGCAGTGAAACGCGGCCGCTAGCTAACTATGGCTACACCTTC. Translated: CASSETRPLANYGYTF.

The chain recombines TRBV19 with TRBJ2-3; no clear D. The CDR3 is 14 residues long. Per germline, CDR1 LNHDA and CDR2 SQIVND (reference sequence). Trimming stripped 1 base from V and 3 bases from J, with 8 bases between. CDR3 DNA: TGTGCCAGTAGTATAGTGCTAGAAACAGATACGCAGTATTTT. It encodes CASSIVLETDTQYF.

J is TRBJ1-3 and V is TRBV7-8; D is possibly TRBD1 (6 bases). This CDR3 region has 14 residues. Trimming took 4 bases from V and 4 from J, leaving 11 bases between them. From germline, CDR1 is SGHVS and CDR2 FQNEAQ. CDR3 sequence reads: CASSSTGSGNTIYF. CDR3 bases: TGTGCCAGCAGCTCGACAGGATCCGGAAACACCATATATTTT.

DNA for the CDR3: TGCGCCAGCAGCTTGGGACAGGGGGCGGAAGGCTACACCTTC. This codes for CASSLGQGAEGYTF. The V gene is TRBV5-1, the J gene TRBJ1-2; 10 bases map to TRBD1. The V segment lost 0 bases and the J segment 8 bases; nucleotides outside the gene matches: 4. CDR3 size: 14 residues. Germline V CDR1 and CDR2: SGHRS, YFSETQ.